This TCR beta chain was observed in a study of CD8+CD57+ T cells in acquired aplastic anemia (dated by TCRdb to the late 2010s). Looking at the study overall: DNA extracted from sorted CD4+ and CD8+ cells had a mean of roughly 3.3 ug, with a range of about 0.18 to 27.4 ug.

In the study, sorted CD4+ and CD8+ blood T cells from patients with severe aplastic anemia and from healthy subjects underwent deep sequencing of TCR repertoires. Ficoll-Paque density gradient centrifugation was used to isolate peripheral blood mononuclear cells. Before DNA extraction, CD4+ and CD8+ T cells were sorted with FACS or magnetic beads. Here is what the overall study found, with its caveats: Although 25 to 30 CD8+ CDR3 sequences were shared by patients and controls, these sequences appeared highly expressed in patients and within the immunodominant clones of patients. Between patients and healthy controls, no significant difference in CD8+ Simpson's diversity was found (P=0.060).

With respect to this clonotype: Its antigen remains undetermined. No base-level quality is on record; no much larger clone is a single base apart.

Profiling of TCR beta VDJ combinations and CDR3 sequences used genomic DNA as the template. TCR repertoire sequencing was run on an Illumina HiSeq 2000. The authors' pipeline ran thus. TRBV/TRBJ rearrangement plots, CDR3 size and DJ length profiles, and Simpson's diversity index were used to assess repertoires. The most abundant DNA sequence in the deep sequencing data was defined as the immunodominant clone. CDR3 amino acid sequences were checked for sharing between subjects and were compared against published repertoires and the VDJdb database. TCRdb redid the processing of the public reads, applying fastp at Q25 and MiXCR, and retained in-frame beta chains. Rows with a matching CDR3 protein are joined into one entry that keeps the most common DNA and genes. V and J calls and clone size were set by TCRdb, not the authors. In all, the sample holds 250,000 to 350,000 distinct CDR3 sequences, and 45% to 65% of those were seen once. Around 7.6% of the sample is held by the ten biggest clonotypes.

The material sequenced was sorted CD4+, CD8+, or CD8+CD57+ T cells (not recorded which) from PBMCs. The clonotype was recovered from a human donor with severe aplastic anemia or a healthy control (not recorded which).

CDR3 loop: CSAEGLAGRAETQYF. The nucleotide sequence reads TGCAGTGCGGAGGGACTAGCGGGGCGGGCAGAGACCCAGTACTTC. The chain joins TRBV20-1 to TRBJ2-5; 13 central bases correspond to TRBD2. Trimmed from V: 6 bases; trimmed from J: 4 bases; junction bases lacking a gene match: 8. The germline V gene encodes CDR1 DFQATT and CDR2 SNEGSKA (reference sequence). The CDR3, cysteine through phenylalanine, is 15 amino acids long. Just the 45-base CDR3 DNA is kept, in frame starting at base 1.